The 21 T cell receptor beta chains listed next were all sequenced from one sample in a study of OX40 agonist ivuxolimab in advanced cancers. The assay was immunoSEQ multiplex PCR, and TCRdb's table has in-frame clones only and misses some. The sample carries 68,000 or so clones, approximately 84% recorded once. The sequences come from CD4+ or CD8+ T cells sorted from blood, collected in a trial of the OX40 agonist ivuxolimab. The receptor source for this set is an adult with an advanced solid tumor such as melanoma, head and neck, liver or kidney cancer.

This clone was counted a single time. CDR3 DNA sequence: TGTGCCAGCAGTTTCCCCGGGACTAGCGGGGGGAAAGCCGGGGAGCTGTTTTTT. Residues: CASSFPGTSGGKAGELFF. The chain combines TRBV28 with TRBJ2-2, with TRBD2 identical over 15 bases. The germline V gene encodes CDR1 MDHEN and CDR2 SYDVKM. The CDR3 contains 18 residues. J lost 6 bases, V lost 3 bases, and 8 bases had no gene match. The full variable domain, its missing parts supplied by reference TRBV28 and TRBJ2-2, is DVKVTQSSRYLVKRTGEKVFLECVQDMDHENMFWYRQDPGLGLRLIYFSYDVKMKEKGDIPEGYSVSREKKERFSLILESASTNQTSMYLCASSFPGTSGGKAGELFFGEGSRLTVL.

The gene calls are TRBV19 and TRBJ2-1; 9 nucleotides match TRBD1. Trimming removed 6 bases from V and 4 bases from J; junction bases left unmatched: 7. CDR1 LNHDA and CDR2 SQIVND come from the germline V gene (reference sequence). CDR3 size: 15 residues. CDR3 coding DNA: TGTGCCAGTAGAACCACAGGGGGCCCATACAATGAGCAGTTCTTC. The encoded protein is CASRTTGGPYNEQFF.

This chain connects TRBV6-6 to TRBJ1-5; D unclear. The CDR3 is 15 amino acids. The germline V gene encodes CDR1 MNHNY and CDR2 SVGAGI (reference sequence). The V gene lost 0 bases and the J gene lost 7 bases, with 13 bases spanning the gap. The CDR3 reads CASSYSRGRGQPQHF. The CDR3 DNA reads as TGTGCCAGCAGTTACTCGAGAGGGAGAGGGCAGCCCCAGCATTTT.

The J gene is TRBJ2-2, the V gene TRBV27; D ambiguous. Trimming stripped 0 bases from V and 2 bases from J, with 7 bases between. This CDR3 region has 15 residues. Germline assignment: CDR1 MNHEY and CDR2 SMNVEV (reference sequence). The CDR3 nucleotides read TGTGCCAGCAGTTTATCCCTGCTAAACACCGGGGAGCTGTTTTTT. It yields the protein CASSLSLLNTGELFF.

This sequence joins TRBV4-2 and TRBJ2-1, with D perhaps being TRBD1 or TRBD2 (6 bases each). The CDR3 sequence is 15 residues long. The germline V gene has CDR1 LGHNA and CDR2 YNFKEQ. The V end was cut by 1 base, the J end by 13 bases, with 20 bases between. This chain's CDR3 is CASSQAGDTSGLQFF. CDR3 sequence (DNA): TGTGCCAGCAGCCAAGCGGGGGACACCTCAGGACTACAGTTCTTC.

This rearrangement joins TRBV29-1 to TRBJ2-2, with D tentatively TRBD1 (5 bases). This CDR3 has 14 amino acids. V dropped 5 bases and J dropped 0 bases, with 10 bases sitting between them. CDR1 is SQVTM, CDR2 ANQGSEA, per germline. CDR3 nucleotide sequence: TGCAGCGTTTTCGTAGGGGCGAACACCGGGGAGCTGTTTTTT. It yields the protein CSVFVGANTGELFF.

This rearrangement joins TRBV7-2 to TRBJ2-5, with TRBD1 as a possible D gene (6 bases). Trimming cost V 5 bases and J 5 bases, with 15 bases left between them. This CDR3 spans 14 amino acids. Germline values: CDR1 SGHTA, CDR2 FQGNSA. CDR3 loop: CASSPRVGAETQYF. CDR3 sequence (DNA): TGTGCCAGCAGCCCCCGAGTGGGGGCGGAGACCCAGTACTTC.

The chain couples TRBV10-3 to TRBJ1-3, with D possibly matching TRBD1 (5 bases). The CDR3 is 17 amino acids. Germline values: CDR1 ENHRY, CDR2 SYGVKD. Between the trimmed V and J ends, which lost 5 bases and 3 bases, there was a span of 20 bases. CDR3 loop: CAISSFAGAADGNTIYF. The DNA for the CDR3 is TGTGCCATCAGTAGCTTCGCCGGGGCCGCGGATGGAAACACCATATATTTT.

The chain carries TRBV11-2 and TRBJ1-1; no clear D. Germline-derived CDR1 and CDR2 are SGHAT and FQNNGV. This CDR3 comprises 13 residues. V lost 3 bases and J lost 2, with 7 bases in between. This chain's CDR3 is CASSFPGNTEAFF. The CDR3 nucleotides are TGTGCCAGCAGCTTCCCGGGAAACACTGAAGCTTTCTTT.

The V call is TRBV4-2, the J call TRBJ2-6; D not certain. The V gene lost 2 bases and the J gene lost 0 bases, with 11 bases spanning the gap. Germline CDR1 reads LGHNA; CDR2 reads YNFKEQ. This CDR3 has 17 amino acids. The CDR3 reads CASSQTSQSSGANVLTF. In nucleotides, the CDR3 is TGTGCCAGCAGCCAAACCTCACAGTCCTCTGGGGCCAACGTCCTGACTTTC.

The genes are TRBV5-1 and TRBJ1-1; the match to TRBD1 covers 7 bases. The CDR3 loop spans 14 amino acids. Losses at the gene ends were 4 bases for V and 8 bases for J; bases not matched to a gene: 11. Germline CDR1 SGHRS, CDR2 YFSETQ. CDR3 sequence (DNA): TGCGCCAGCAGCGCCCAGGGACAGAACTCGGAAGCTTTCTTT. It codes for CASSAQGQNSEAFF. Full variable domain (outside the CDR3, taken from reference TRBV5-1 and TRBJ1-1): KAGVTQTPRYLIKTRGQQVTLSCSPISGHRSVSWYQQTPGQGLQFLFEYFSETQRNKGNFPGRFSGRQFSNSRSEMNVSTLELGDSALYLCASSAQGQNSEAFFGQGTRLTVV.

This chain connects TRBV15 to TRBJ2-6; 13 bases match TRBD2. CDR3 length: 20 residues. Trimming removed 0 bases from V and 1 base from J; junction bases left unmatched: 6. Germline V gives CDR1 LNHNV, CDR2 YYDKDF (reference sequence). In DNA form, the CDR3 reads TGTGCCACCAGCAGAGATCGGCGGGGACTAGCGGGATCTGGGGCCAACGTCCTGACTTTC. Translation gives CATSRDRRGLAGSGANVLTF. Looking up the rest from reference TRBV15 and TRBJ2-6 gives the full variable domain: DAMVIQNPRYQVTQFGKPVTLSCSQTLNHNVMYWYQQKSSQAPKLLFHYYDKDFNNEADTPDNFQSRRPNTSFCFLDIRSPGLGDTAMYLCATSRDRRGLAGSGANVLTFGAGSRLTVL.

The CDR3 DNA follows: TGTGCCAGTAGTTCGGAACTACCGGCCGGACTAGGAGATACGCAGTATTTT. Translation: CASSSELPAGLGDTQYF. This rearrangement joins TRBV19 to TRBJ2-3, with 7 bases that match TRBD2. The CDR3 totals 17 residues. J lost 5 bases, V lost 5 bases, and 16 bases had no gene match. CDR1 is LNHDA, CDR2 SQIVND, per germline (reference sequence).

This clone was detected only a few times. The rearrangement uses TRBV30 and TRBJ2-7; the D gene is possibly TRBD2 (7 bases). Germline CDR1 and CDR2: GTSNPN and SVGIG (reference sequence). This CDR3 has 14 amino acids. V lost 7 bases and J 0 bases, leaving 16 bases between the germline ends. The CDR3 nucleotides read TGTGCCTCTGGTAGGGGGGGAAGCTCCTACGAGCAGTACTTC. It translates to CASGRGGSSYEQYF.

Only a few counts were recorded for this clone. V is TRBV7-2 and J is TRBJ1-6, with D possibly being TRBD1 (5 bases). With 5 bases removed from V and 9 bases from J, the gap between germline ends came to 11 bases. Germline-derived CDR1 and CDR2 are SGHTA and FQGNSA. The CDR3 loop spans 13 amino acids. Written as DNA, the CDR3 is TGTGCCAGCAGCCAGAGGGGATCTTCACCCCTCCACTTT. Protein product: CASSQRGSSPLHF. Combining the CDR3 with reference TRBV7-2 and TRBJ1-6 gives the whole variable domain GAGVSQSPSNKVTEKGKDVELRCDPISGHTALYWYRQSLGQGLEFLIYFQGNSAPDKSGLPSDRFSAERTGGSVSTLTIQRTQQEDSAVYLCASSQRGSSPLHFGNGTRLTVT.

V gene TRBV9 combines with J gene TRBJ1-1; the D gene is possibly TRBD1 (5 bases). CDR3 length equals 13 residues. Germline V gene sequence: CDR1 SGDLS, CDR2 YYNGEE. V lost 0 bases and J lost 10, with 13 bases in between. The CDR3 sequence is CASSVGGDKTAFF. CDR3 bases: TGTGCCAGCAGCGTAGGAGGGGATAAGACAGCTTTCTTT.

The chain employs TRBV19 and TRBJ2-7, with D possibly being TRBD1 or TRBD2 (5 bases each). From germline, CDR1 is LNHDA and CDR2 SQIVND (reference sequence). V was clipped by 6 bases and J by 3 bases, with 12 bases between them. This CDR3 is built from 13 residues. The CDR3 DNA sequence: TGTGCCAGTAGCCCCGGGACCATCTACGAGCAGTACTTC. Translating gives CASSPGTIYEQYF.

In DNA form, the CDR3 reads TGTGCCTCTAGAGGACAACTTGGGAGCACAGATACGCAGTATTTT. It translates to CASRGQLGSTDTQYF. This chain links TRBV19 with TRBJ2-3; a possible D gene is TRBD1 (5 bases). Germline CDR1 is LNHDA and CDR2 is SQIVND (reference sequence). The CDR3 runs 15 residues. The V gene lost 11 bases and the J gene lost 0 bases, with 18 bases spanning the gap.

The gene calls are TRBV19 and TRBJ2-3; 8 bases are shared with TRBD1. Per germline, CDR1 LNHDA and CDR2 SQIVND (reference sequence). The CDR3 spans 15 residues. V lost 2 bases to trimming and J lost 1 base; unmatched junction nucleotides: 2. The chain's CDR3 is CASSITGGGTDTQYF. CDR3 nucleotide sequence: TGTGCCAGTAGTATAACAGGGGGAGGCACAGATACGCAGTATTTT.

In DNA, the CDR3 is TGTGCCAGCAGCTTAGGTTGGGACAGGAGACCATCTGGGGCCAACGTCCTGACTTTC. Encoded protein: CASSLGWDRRPSGANVLTF. The rearrangement joins TRBV7-9 to TRBJ2-6, with TRBD1 matching over 8 bases. Germline V gene sequence: CDR1 SEHNR, CDR2 FQNEAQ (reference sequence). Trimming at V came to 1 base and at J to 1 base, leaving 9 bases not matched to a gene. This CDR3 contains 19 residues.

This sequence joins TRBV4-2 and TRBJ2-1; the D gene is possibly TRBD2 (5 bases). The germline V gene has CDR1 LGHNA and CDR2 YNFKEQ. Trimming left V 3 bases short and J 15 bases short, with 18 bases between. The CDR3 spans 13 residues. CDR3 residues: CASSQERTSVRFF. The CDR3 nucleotides are TGTGCCAGCAGCCAGGAGAGGACTTCCGTAAGGTTCTTC.